These 24 T cell receptor beta chains came from one sample sequenced in a study of CD8 T cells in Susac syndrome. RNA, at about 0.45 to 1 ug, was reverse transcribed with random hexamers. TCRdb recomputed calls from the immunoSEQ multiplex PCR reads with MiXCR, one row per CDR3 protein. The table records 40,000 to 55,000 distinct CDR3 sequences, 85% to 95% of them present only once. The material sequenced was CD8+ T cells from PBMCs. These receptors originate from a human donor with multiple sclerosis.

This sequence joins TRBV19 and TRBJ2-2; D is unresolved. Trimming removed 5 bases from V and 6 bases from J, with 7 bases in between. This CDR3 has 12 residues. The germline V gene has CDR1 LNHDA and CDR2 SQIVND (reference sequence). This CDR3 reads CASSFRPGELFF. The CDR3, as DNA: TGTGCCAGTAGTTTTCGGCCCGGGGAGCTGTTTTTT.

The CDR3 protein is CASSYSHRRREKLFF. The DNA for the CDR3 is TGTGCCAGCAGTTACAGCCACAGGAGGCGCGAAAAACTGTTTTTT. The chain joins TRBV6-2 or TRBV6-3 to TRBJ1-4; tentative D call: TRBD1 (5 bases). This CDR3 is 15 amino acids long. V lost 2 bases and J 8 bases, leaving 15 bases between the germline ends. CDR1 and CDR2 from the germline V gene are MNHEY and SVGEGT.

This chain connects TRBV20-1 to TRBJ2-7; 15 bases match TRBD2. Germline CDR1 is DFQATT and CDR2 is SNEGSKA (reference sequence). The CDR3 runs 16 residues. The DNA for the CDR3 is TGCACCCCTGAGGGACTAGCGGGGGGCACCTCCTACGAGCAGTACTTC. Amino acid sequence: CTPEGLAGGTSYEQYF.

This chain connects TRBV14 to TRBJ1-1; 11 bases fit TRBD1. Losses at the gene ends were 2 bases for V and 2 bases for J; bases not matched to a gene: 10. Germline lookup yields CDR1 SGHDN and CDR2 FVKESK. The CDR3 has 18 amino acids. The CDR3 nucleotides are TGTGCCAGCAGCCAATTTCCGGGACAGGGGGGTATTAACACTGAAGCTTTCTTT. This gives the protein CASSQFPGQGGINTEAFF. The variable domain in full, with the rest retrieved from reference TRBV14 and TRBJ1-1, is EAGVTQFPSHSVIEKGQTVTLRCDPISGHDNLYWYRRVMGKEIKFLLHFVKESKQDESGMPNNRFLAERTGGTYSTLKVQPAELEDSGVYFCASSQFPGQGGINTEAFFGQGTRLTVV.

The J gene is TRBJ1-6, the V gene TRBV9; D gene uncertain. The CDR3 covers 12 residues. CDR1 and CDR2 (germline): SGDLS, YYNGEE. The V end was cut by 3 bases, the J end by 8 bases, with 6 bases between. CDR3 bases: TGTGCCAGCAGCGCGGGCCATTCACCCCTCCACTTT. It translates to CASSAGHSPLHF. The variable domain in full, completed from reference TRBV9 and TRBJ1-6, reads DSGVTQTPKHLITATGQRVTLRCSPRSGDLSVYWYQQSLDQGLQFLIQYYNGEERAKGNILERFSAQQFPDLHSELNLSSLELGDSALYFCASSAGHSPLHFGNGTRLTVT.

V usage is TRBV9 and J usage is TRBJ2-7; 7 positions match TRBD2. V lost 3 bases, J lost 5 bases, and 5 bases stayed unmatched. The CDR3 consists of 13 residues. CDR1 is SGDLS and CDR2 is YYNGEE in the germline V gene. CDR3 coding DNA: TGTGCCAGCAGCGGTATCCGGGGGGACGAGCAGTACTTC. Amino acid sequence: CASSGIRGDEQYF.

This clonotype is a singleton in its sample. The rearrangement links TRBV27 to TRBJ1-1; no clear D gene. The V end was cut by 3 bases, the J end by 0 bases, with 11 bases between. Looked up from germline, CDR1 is MNHEY and CDR2 is SMNVEV (reference sequence). CDR3 size: 15 residues. In nucleotides, the CDR3 is TGTGCCAGCAGTTTCTTGGCGCAGGTGAACACTGAAGCTTTCTTT. It is translated as CASSFLAQVNTEAFF.

The chain combines TRBV29-1 with TRBJ1-2, with a weak D call TRBD1 (6 bases). Germline CDR1 reads SQVTM; CDR2 reads ANQGSEA. The CDR3 is 13 amino acids. The germline V and J ends were trimmed by 7 bases and 8 bases, with 20 bases remaining between them. The DNA of the CDR3 is TGCAGCGCCGGACAGCCTAAGGGAGACGGCTACACCTTC. This sequence encodes CSAGQPKGDGYTF.

This clonotype was counted between two and nine times. CDR3 sequence: CSAKGSSSYEQYF. DNA for the CDR3: TGCAGTGCTAAAGGGTCTTCCTCCTACGAGCAGTACTTC. The V and J genes are TRBV20-1 and TRBJ2-7; D gene unclear. Trimming left V 4 bases short and J 0 bases short, with 10 bases between. Germline values: CDR1 DFQATT, CDR2 SNEGSKA (reference sequence). This CDR3 contains 13 residues.

This clonotype has only a few counts. The chain couples TRBV9 to TRBJ2-7; 10 bases line up with TRBD1. The CDR3 extends over 15 amino acids. Trimming took 2 bases from V and 2 from J; bases not matched to a gene: 4. CDR1 and CDR2 (germline): SGDLS, YYNGEE. CDR3 nucleotide sequence: TGTGCCAGCAGCGTCCGGGACAGGGGAACCTACGAGCAGTACTTC. This sequence encodes CASSVRDRGTYEQYF. Using reference TRBV9 and TRBJ2-7 for the parts outside the CDR3, the full variable domain is DSGVTQTPKHLITATGQRVTLRCSPRSGDLSVYWYQQSLDQGLQFLIQYYNGEERAKGNILERFSAQQFPDLHSELNLSSLELGDSALYFCASSVRDRGTYEQYFGPGTRLTVT.

This clonotype was detected once. The CDR3 bases are TGTGCCAGCAGCGTAGGGACCAACACTGAAGCTTTCTTT. It yields the protein CASSVGTNTEAFF. The chain uses TRBV9 and TRBJ1-1, with no clear D. The CDR3 consists of 13 residues. With 0 bases removed from V and 2 bases from J, the gap between germline ends came to 5 bases. CDR1 and CDR2 from the germline V gene are SGDLS and YYNGEE.

The CDR3 DNA reads TGTGCCTGGAGTGTATTTGGCGGGGCCCAAGAGACCCAGTACTTC. Its protein product is CAWSVFGGAQETQYF. The J gene is TRBJ2-5, the V gene TRBV30; maybe TRBD2 (6 bases). CDR3 length equals 15 residues. Germline V gives CDR1 GTSNPN, CDR2 SVGIG (reference sequence). V dropped 0 bases and J dropped 1 base, with 12 bases sitting between them.

This rearrangement joins TRBV20-1 to TRBJ1-1, with D possibly TRBD1 on 6 matching bases. Germline V gene lookup returns CDR1 DFQATT and CDR2 SNEGSKA (reference sequence). CDR3 size: 14 residues. The V and J ends lost 0 bases and 3 bases respectively, with 11 bases between them. CDR3 sequence (DNA): TGCAGTGCTAGAGAGAGCAGGGGCCACACTGAAGCTTTCTTT. It yields the protein CSARESRGHTEAFF.

The CDR3 loop is CASSEGLSALISGANVLTF. The CDR3 DNA reads TGTGCCAGCAGTGAAGGGCTAAGTGCCCTTATCTCTGGGGCCAACGTCCTGACTTTC. J is TRBJ2-6 and V is TRBV2; D ambiguous. Germline loops: CDR1 SNHLY, CDR2 FYNNEI. CDR3 length: 19 amino acids. Trimming took off 1 base at V and 0 bases at J, with 16 bases between the two ends.

The genes are TRBV6-1 and TRBJ2-2; 9 bases are a match to TRBD1. Germline V lookup: CDR1 MNHNS, CDR2 SASEGT. The CDR3 is 14 amino acids. The V gene end was trimmed by 10 bases and the J gene end by 3 bases; junction bases not matched to a gene: 6. The CDR3 bases are TGTGCCACCGGGACAGGGAGGGACACCGGGGAGCTGTTTTTT. Its translation is CATGTGRDTGELFF.

This clonotype has a single count. The genes are TRBV4-2 and TRBJ2-6, with a weak D call TRBD2 (6 bases). Per germline, CDR1 LGHNA and CDR2 YNFKEQ. The CDR3 has 16 residues. Trimming stripped 4 bases from V and 0 bases from J, with 10 bases between. DNA for the CDR3: TGTGCCAGCAGCCCCCGGGGACTCTCTGGGGCCAACGTCCTGACTTTC. As protein: CASSPRGLSGANVLTF.

The gene calls are TRBV10-3 and TRBJ2-1; D possibly corresponds to TRBD1 (5 bases). The CDR3 runs 12 residues. With 5 bases removed from V and 16 bases from J, the gap between germline ends came to 18 bases. The germline V gene has CDR1 ENHRY and CDR2 SYGVKD. In nucleotides, the CDR3 is TGTGCCATCAGTCAGGGTCCCACAGACCACTTCTTC. Protein sequence: CAISQGPTDHFF.

The gene calls are TRBV19 and TRBJ1-5, with no clear D. Trimming shortened V by 4 bases and J by 7 bases, and 11 bases separated the two germline ends. Germline V lookup: CDR1 LNHDA, CDR2 SQIVND (reference sequence). The CDR3 has 13 residues. In nucleotides, the CDR3 is TGTGCCAGTAGTAACCCCCTCCCCCAGCCCCAGCATTTT. It encodes CASSNPLPQPQHF.

In its sample, this clonotype was seen once. The V and J genes are TRBV25-1 and TRBJ2-2, with D perhaps TRBD1 or TRBD2 (5 bases each). Trimming pared 4 bases from V and 4 bases from J, leaving 10 bases between. Germline V CDR1 and CDR2: MGHDK, SYGVNS. The CDR3 covers 14 residues. In DNA form, the CDR3 reads TGTGCCAGCAGTGGGGACGGAGCCACCGGGGAGCTGTTTTTT. Its translation is CASSGDGATGELFF. The full variable domain, completed using reference TRBV25-1 and TRBJ2-2, is EADIYQTPRYLVIGTGKKITLECSQTMGHDKMYWYQQDPGMELHLIHYSYGVNSTEKGDLSSESTVSRIRTEHFPLTLESARPSHTSQYLCASSGDGATGELFFGEGSRLTVL.

The J gene is TRBJ1-1, the V gene TRBV14; 8 nucleotides agree with TRBD1. Germline CDR1 SGHDN, CDR2 FVKESK. This CDR3 comprises 16 residues. With V trimmed by 4 bases and J by 0 bases, 7 bases remained unmatched. For the CDR3, the DNA is TGTGCCAGCAGCCCCGGGACAGGCCCTATGAACACTGAAGCTTTCTTT. Its translation: CASSPGTGPMNTEAFF.

For the CDR3, the DNA is TGTGCCAGCAGAGGTTCAGACAATGAGCAGTTCTTC. It is translated as CASRGSDNEQFF. V gene TRBV7-9 combines with J gene TRBJ2-1; the D is unclear. Germline-derived CDR1 and CDR2 are SEHNR and FQNEAQ (reference sequence). This CDR3 contains 12 residues. Trimming removed 6 bases at V and 5 bases at J, with 8 bases between.

The V call is TRBV7-3, the J call TRBJ2-2, with 8 bases that match TRBD1. This CDR3 has 18 amino acids. Trimming at V came to 4 bases and at J to 1 base, leaving 11 bases not matched to a gene. Germline V lookup: CDR1 SGHTA, CDR2 FQGTGA. The CDR3 DNA follows: TGTGCCAGCAGCTCTCAGGGGGCACGAGGGTTGAACACCGGGGAGCTGTTTTTT. This translates into CASSSQGARGLNTGELFF.

The chain carries TRBV6-5 and TRBJ1-6; D is uncertain. The V end was cut by 5 bases, the J end by 14 bases, with 22 bases between. The CDR3 runs 15 residues. Germline V gene lookup returns CDR1 MNHEY and CDR2 SVGAGI. The CDR3 loop is CASSLSGSLARALHF. For the CDR3, the DNA is TGTGCCAGCAGTCTATCGGGGTCCCTGGCAAGGGCCCTCCACTTT.

V and J are TRBV27 and TRBJ2-1; 10 bases map to TRBD2. The V gene end was trimmed by 3 bases and the J gene end by 6 bases; junction bases not matched to a gene: 2. The CDR3 contains 14 residues. Germline lookup yields CDR1 MNHEY and CDR2 SMNVEV (reference sequence). The CDR3 here is CASSFSSGGNEQFF. In DNA form, the CDR3 reads TGTGCCAGCAGTTTCTCTAGCGGGGGCAATGAGCAGTTCTTC.